Below, one T cell receptor (beta chain) is given with its context. Its antigen is not identified. Per germline, CDR1 SSHAT and CDR2 FNYEAQ (reference sequence). The V end was cut by 4 bases, the J end by 6 bases, with 11 bases between. The CDR3 spans 13 residues. The sample comes from a study of T cell responses to AZD1222 COVID-19 vaccine. The protocol was immunoSEQ multiplex PCR, while the TCRdb copy is restricted to in-frame clones and leaves out a portion. The sample lists around 200,000 clones; 85% to 95% were seen once. The study's findings and limits: Donors skewed white British and female; clonal diversity was possibly underestimated. Among vaccine-associated CD4 TCRs, coverage spanned spike, with dominance at 160-218 and 743-854.

This clonotype was sampled from an adult in good health. This specimen consisted of peripheral blood, obtained on day 0 of AZD1222 vaccination. This rearrangement joins TRBV7-7 to TRBJ2-3, with D perhaps TRBD2 (5 bases). CDR3 in amino acids: CASSSGPGDTQYF. The CDR3 DNA reads TGTGCCAGCAGCTCGGGCCCGGGGGATACGCAGTATTTT.